The rows below give T cell receptor beta chains drawn from one sample of a study of blood T cell repertoires in COVID-19. Clones were sequenced by immunoSEQ multiplex PCR, and TCRdb holds only the in-frame ones, with some missing. In the table there are about 190,000 clones, less than 90% of which are singletons. Sequenced: peripheral blood. The receptor set was obtained from a man in his thirties or forties with acute or convalescent COVID-19. Each CDR3 is given with its conserved first and last residue. Each record gives: clone size, J gene, V gene, D gene, CDR3 protein, CDR3 DNA. D genes are given only for firm matches. For some rows the clone size is stated as once, few or many, or as a class when expanded; others skip it.

clone size: -; J gene: TRBJ2-3; V gene: TRBV5-1; D gene: -; CDR3 protein: CASTVSDTQYF; CDR3 DNA: TGCGCCAGCACTGTTTCAGATACGCAGTATTTT
clone size: -; J gene: TRBJ1-5; V gene: TRBV3-1/TRBV3-2; D gene: -; CDR3 protein: CASSRQGTGPQHF; CDR3 DNA: TGTGCCAGCAGCCGTCAGGGGACGGGGCCCCAGCATTTT
clone size: -; J gene: TRBJ2-3; V gene: TRBV9; D gene: -; CDR3 protein: CASGSGTDTQYF; CDR3 DNA: TGTGCCAGCGGGAGCGGGACAGATACGCAGTATTTT
clone size: -; J gene: TRBJ2-7; V gene: TRBV3-1/TRBV3-2; D gene: TRBD1; CDR3 protein: CASSPRGQNYEQYF; CDR3 DNA: TGTGCCAGCAGTCCAAGGGGACAGAACTACGAGCAGTACTTC
clone size: once; J gene: TRBJ1-5; V gene: TRBV10-3; D gene: TRBD1; CDR3 protein: CAINDREGQPQHF; CDR3 DNA: TGTGCCATCAATGACAGGGAGGGTCAGCCCCAGCATTTT
clone size: -; J gene: TRBJ2-6; V gene: TRBV4-1; D gene: -; CDR3 protein: CASSASGVVISGANVLTF; CDR3 DNA: TGCGCCAGCAGCGCATCAGGGGTAGTAATCTCTGGGGCCAACGTCCTGACTTTC
clone size: -; J gene: TRBJ1-1; V gene: TRBV12-3/TRBV12-4; D gene: TRBD1; CDR3 protein: CASSPHRGEAFF; CDR3 DNA: TGTGCCAGCAGTCCCCACAGGGGTGAAGCTTTCTTT
clone size: -; J gene: TRBJ1-1; V gene: TRBV7-2; D gene: -; CDR3 protein: CASSSGANTEAFF; CDR3 DNA: TGTGCCAGCAGCTCCGGAGCGAACACTGAAGCTTTCTTT
clone size: -; J gene: TRBJ1-6; V gene: TRBV28; D gene: -; CDR3 protein: CASSLGSGVGSPLHF; CDR3 DNA: TGTGCCAGCAGTTTAGGTTCAGGGGTTGGGTCACCCCTCCACTTT
clone size: -; J gene: TRBJ2-4; V gene: TRBV11-2; D gene: TRBD1; CDR3 protein: CASSLYPRQGSLAKNIQYF; CDR3 DNA: TGTGCCAGCAGCCTCTACCCACGACAGGGTTCCTTAGCCAAAAACATTCAGTACTTC
clone size: -; J gene: TRBJ2-1; V gene: TRBV11-3; D gene: -; CDR3 protein: CASSKMTSNEQFF; CDR3 DNA: TGTGCCAGCAGCAAAATGACTAGCAATGAGCAGTTCTTC
clone size: -; J gene: TRBJ1-1; V gene: TRBV12-3/TRBV12-4; D gene: TRBD1; CDR3 protein: CASRPRDRPAAFF; CDR3 DNA: TGTGCCAGCAGACCGCGGGACAGGCCCGCGGCTTTCTTT
clone size: -; J gene: TRBJ1-5; V gene: TRBV28; D gene: -; CDR3 protein: CASSLERSNQPQHF; CDR3 DNA: TGTGCCAGCAGTTTGGAGAGGTCCAATCAGCCCCAGCATTTT
clone size: -; J gene: TRBJ2-5; V gene: TRBV7-2; D gene: -; CDR3 protein: CASSLGRGSSQYF; CDR3 DNA: TGTGCCAGCAGCTTAGGGCGAGGGAGTTCTCAGTACTTC
clone size: -; J gene: TRBJ1-5; V gene: TRBV15; D gene: TRBD1; CDR3 protein: CATKNRQGEGGNQPQHF; CDR3 DNA: TGTGCCACCAAGAACCGACAGGGAGAGGGAGGCAATCAGCCCCAGCATTTT
clone size: -; J gene: TRBJ2-7; V gene: TRBV10-3; D gene: -; CDR3 protein: CAISEPSGRASYEQYF; CDR3 DNA: TGTGCCATCAGTGAGCCTTCTGGGCGGGCTTCCTACGAGCAGTACTTC
clone size: -; J gene: TRBJ2-6; V gene: TRBV30; D gene: -; CDR3 protein: CAWRRGTWGAGANVLTF; CDR3 DNA: TGTGCCTGGAGACGAGGAACTTGGGGAGCCGGGGCCAACGTCCTGACTTTC
clone size: few; J gene: TRBJ2-7; V gene: TRBV28; D gene: TRBD2; CDR3 protein: CASTQGRTSPEQYF; CDR3 DNA: TGTGCCAGCACCCAGGGGAGGACTAGCCCCGAGCAGTACTTC
clone size: -; J gene: TRBJ2-1; V gene: TRBV7-3; D gene: TRBD1; CDR3 protein: CASSSQQGVDEQFF; CDR3 DNA: TGTGCCAGCAGCTCACAGCAGGGGGTCGATGAGCAGTTCTTC
clone size: -; J gene: TRBJ2-7; V gene: TRBV7-6; D gene: TRBD2; CDR3 protein: CASSLAGGTYEQYF; CDR3 DNA: TGTGCCAGCAGCTTAGCCGGGGGGACCTACGAGCAGTACTTC
clone size: -; J gene: TRBJ1-1; V gene: TRBV3-1/TRBV3-2; D gene: -; CDR3 protein: CASSQDLSGGAFF; CDR3 DNA: TGTGCCAGCAGCCAAGATCTTTCGGGGGGGGCTTTCTTT
clone size: -; J gene: TRBJ2-1; V gene: TRBV11-1; D gene: TRBD2; CDR3 protein: CASSQGRGGYNEQFF; CDR3 DNA: TGTGCCAGCAGCCAAGGGCGGGGGGGGTACAATGAGCAGTTCTTC
clone size: -; J gene: TRBJ1-5; V gene: TRBV7-8; D gene: -; CDR3 protein: CASSPRQFLQPQHF; CDR3 DNA: TGTGCCAGCAGCCCCAGACAATTTCTTCAGCCCCAGCATTTT